This record looks at one TCR beta chain sequence and its context. Its specificity is not known. This sample stems from a study of T cells in Graves' hyperthyroidism and ophthalmopathy. Study-level results: Most expanded thyroid clonotypes above 0.001 also appeared in blood.

Hyperthyroidism patients were newly diagnosed, had disease duration under 2 months, and were aged 18 to 65 years. Each diagnosis was grounded in clinical symptoms, serum thyroxine and TRAb, thyroid ultrasound, and orbital computed tomography. RNA transcripts provided the source from which TCR beta CDR3 regions were amplified. The HTBI primer set drove a first-round RT-PCR of the TCR CDR3. MiXCR, applied by TCRdb to the multiplex PCR reads, yields one record per CDR3 protein. The sample includes about 99,000 distinct CDR3 sequences, 47% of them seen just once. The origin of this receptor is a man aged 35 to 55 with Graves' hyperthyroidism. The specimen was blood.

CDR3 sequence reads: CATSDNRTDDGAFF. The CDR3 nucleotides are TGTGCCACCAGTGACAACCGGACGGATGACGGCGCTTTCTTT. This chain connects TRBV24-1 to TRBJ1-1; D is unclear. The CDR3 sequence is 14 residues long. V was pared by 4 bases and J by 11 bases, with 19 bases between. CDR1 and CDR2 (germline): KGHDR, SFDVKD.